A selection of T cell receptor beta chains follows, all from one sample in a study of blood T cell repertoires in COVID-19. Measured with immunoSEQ multiplex PCR; TCRdb has only the in-frame clones, and not every one. This sample has more than 90,000 clones; around 83% occur once, and the top ten carry roughly 7.7%. Sample: peripheral blood. The receptors here all came from a man aged 65-85 years with acute or convalescent COVID-19. CDR3s include the opening cysteine and the closing phenylalanine or tryptophan. The order of the fields is D gene, clone size, V gene, J gene, CDR3 DNA, CDR3 protein. D genes are given only for firm matches. A row's size may be missing; if present it is once, few, many or a size class.

d_gene: NA
abundance: NA
v_gene: TRBV7-2
j_gene: TRBJ1-6
CDR3nt: TGTGCCAGCAGCTTAGCCTCTCCCTGGGGCTCACCCCTCCACTTT
CDR3aa: CASSLASPWGSPLHF

d_gene: NA
abundance: few
v_gene: TRBV30
j_gene: TRBJ1-6
CDR3nt: TGTGCCGGGAAGCGGTCCTATAATTCACCCCTCCACTTT
CDR3aa: CAGKRSYNSPLHF

d_gene: NA
abundance: NA
v_gene: TRBV14
j_gene: TRBJ1-1
CDR3nt: TGTGCCAGCAGCCGACTGAGGAACACTGAAGCTTTCTTT
CDR3aa: CASSRLRNTEAFF

d_gene: TRBD2
abundance: NA
v_gene: TRBV9
j_gene: TRBJ2-3
CDR3nt: TGTGCCAGCAGTGCCACCGGGGGGGCCCTTACCGATACGCAGTATTTT
CDR3aa: CASSATGGALTDTQYF

d_gene: TRBD1
abundance: NA
v_gene: TRBV7-9
j_gene: TRBJ1-5
CDR3nt: TGTGCCAGCAGCTTAGCTGGGACAGGGATAGATCAGCCCCAGCATTTT
CDR3aa: CASSLAGTGIDQPQHF

d_gene: NA
abundance: NA
v_gene: TRBV28
j_gene: TRBJ1-5
CDR3nt: TGTGCCAGCATCACCACGCAGCAGGGTGAGTTTCTTCAGCCCCAGCATTTT
CDR3aa: CASITTQQGEFLQPQHF

d_gene: NA
abundance: NA
v_gene: TRBV24-1
j_gene: TRBJ2-1
CDR3nt: TGTGCCGCCGAAAACAGTTACAATGAGCAGTTCTTC
CDR3aa: CAAENSYNEQFF

d_gene: TRBD1
abundance: NA
v_gene: TRBV6-1
j_gene: TRBJ2-2
CDR3nt: TGTGCCAGTGGGACAGTGTGGGAGCTGTTTTTT
CDR3aa: CASGTVWELFF

d_gene: NA
abundance: NA
v_gene: TRBV5-1
j_gene: TRBJ2-1
CDR3nt: TGCGCCAGCAGCATTGGCAGGCACAATGAGCAGTTCTTC
CDR3aa: CASSIGRHNEQFF

d_gene: TRBD1
abundance: NA
v_gene: TRBV10-3
j_gene: TRBJ2-6
CDR3nt: TGTGCCATTGCACCGGGACAGGGAATAGTGGGATCTGGGGCCAACGTCCTGACTTTC
CDR3aa: CAIAPGQGIVGSGANVLTF

d_gene: NA
abundance: NA
v_gene: TRBV5-6
j_gene: TRBJ2-3
CDR3nt: TGTGCCAGCAGCATCGACAGGTTCCGCACAGATACGCAGTATTTT
CDR3aa: CASSIDRFRTDTQYF

d_gene: NA
abundance: NA
v_gene: TRBV19
j_gene: TRBJ1-5
CDR3nt: TGTGCCAGTAGCCGGGCTGGTCTCCCTCGGGGGCAGCCCCAGCATTTT
CDR3aa: CASSRAGLPRGQPQHF

d_gene: TRBD1
abundance: NA
v_gene: TRBV25-1
j_gene: TRBJ2-6
CDR3nt: TGTGCCAGCAGTCGGGACAGCCTCTCTGGGGCCAACGTCCTGACTTTC
CDR3aa: CASSRDSLSGANVLTF

d_gene: TRBD1
abundance: NA
v_gene: TRBV6-5
j_gene: TRBJ2-1
CDR3nt: TGTGCCAGCAGTTACCCTCTGGGACAGGGTGGCAATGAGCAGTTCTTC
CDR3aa: CASSYPLGQGGNEQFF

d_gene: NA
abundance: NA
v_gene: TRBV5-6
j_gene: TRBJ1-3
CDR3nt: TGTGCCAGCAGCTTGGCCCCGGGAAACACCATATATTTT
CDR3aa: CASSLAPGNTIYF

d_gene: TRBD1
abundance: NA
v_gene: TRBV7-9
j_gene: TRBJ1-3
CDR3nt: TGTGCCGTGGGACAGTTGCGGGCGGGAAACACCATATATTTT
CDR3aa: CAVGQLRAGNTIYF

d_gene: TRBD1
abundance: NA
v_gene: TRBV28
j_gene: TRBJ1-3
CDR3nt: TGTGCCAGCAGTCCACGGACAGGGTTTAGCTCTGGAAACACCATATATTTT
CDR3aa: CASSPRTGFSSGNTIYF

d_gene: TRBD2
abundance: NA
v_gene: TRBV7-3
j_gene: TRBJ2-5
CDR3nt: TGTGCCAGCAGCTTAAGGGCTAGCGGTGGAGAGACCCAGTACTTC
CDR3aa: CASSLRASGGETQYF

d_gene: NA
abundance: NA
v_gene: TRBV9
j_gene: TRBJ1-3
CDR3nt: TGTGCCAGCAGCGCAACGGGTGACCTGGGTCGCTCTGGAAACACCATATATTTT
CDR3aa: CASSATGDLGRSGNTIYF

d_gene: TRBD1
abundance: NA
v_gene: TRBV4-1
j_gene: TRBJ1-2
CDR3nt: TGCGCCAGCAGCTCGGACAGGGACTATGGCTACACCTTC
CDR3aa: CASSSDRDYGYTF

d_gene: TRBD2
abundance: NA
v_gene: TRBV18
j_gene: TRBJ2-3
CDR3nt: TGTGCCAGCTCAATTTTAGCGGGAGGTAGCACAGATACGCAGTATTTT
CDR3aa: CASSILAGGSTDTQYF

d_gene: TRBD1
abundance: NA
v_gene: TRBV10-3
j_gene: TRBJ2-5
CDR3nt: TGTGCCATCAGTCATGACAGGGGCCAAGAGACCCAGTACTTC
CDR3aa: CAISHDRGQETQYF

d_gene: TRBD1
abundance: NA
v_gene: TRBV5-1
j_gene: TRBJ2-2
CDR3nt: TGCGCCAGCAGCTCCCGGACAGGGTTCTTAGGGGAGCTGTTTTTT
CDR3aa: CASSSRTGFLGELFF

d_gene: NA
abundance: NA
v_gene: TRBV27
j_gene: TRBJ1-3
CDR3nt: TGTGCCAGCAGTTTATCGGCCAGAAACACCATATATTTT
CDR3aa: CASSLSARNTIYF

d_gene: TRBD1
abundance: once
v_gene: TRBV6-1
j_gene: TRBJ1-2
CDR3nt: TGTGCCAGCAGTGAACGGAGGACAGGAGGAGGCTATGGCTACACCTTC
CDR3aa: CASSERRTGGGYGYTF

d_gene: NA
abundance: NA
v_gene: TRBV2
j_gene: TRBJ2-3
CDR3nt: TGTGCCAGCAACCTGGGACAAGATACGCAGTATTTT
CDR3aa: CASNLGQDTQYF

d_gene: NA
abundance: NA
v_gene: TRBV29-1
j_gene: TRBJ2-3
CDR3nt: TGCAGCGTTGAATTGCAGGAACACACAGATACGCAGTATTTT
CDR3aa: CSVELQEHTDTQYF

d_gene: NA
abundance: NA
v_gene: TRBV2
j_gene: TRBJ1-1
CDR3nt: TGTGCCAGCAGCGTTAGTCGGACTGAAGCTTTCTTT
CDR3aa: CASSVSRTEAFF

d_gene: NA
abundance: NA
v_gene: TRBV5-1
j_gene: TRBJ1-3
CDR3nt: TGCGCCAGCAGCTCAGGGGTTGCCTCTGGAAACACCATATATTTT
CDR3aa: CASSSGVASGNTIYF

d_gene: TRBD1
abundance: once
v_gene: TRBV4-2
j_gene: TRBJ1-6
CDR3nt: TGTGCCAGCAGCCAGCCCGGGACAGATCATTCACCCCTCCACTTT
CDR3aa: CASSQPGTDHSPLHF

d_gene: NA
abundance: few
v_gene: TRBV28
j_gene: TRBJ1-1
CDR3nt: TGTGCCAGCAACTCAGGGGACACTGAAGCTTTCTTT
CDR3aa: CASNSGDTEAFF

d_gene: NA
abundance: NA
v_gene: TRBV12-3/TRBV12-4
j_gene: TRBJ2-7
CDR3nt: TGTGCCAGCAGTGCGACAGACGAGCAGTACTTC
CDR3aa: CASSATDEQYF

d_gene: NA
abundance: NA
v_gene: TRBV3-1/TRBV3-2
j_gene: TRBJ2-3
CDR3nt: TGTGCCAGCAGCCAAAATACAATTCGCACAGATACGCAGTATTTT
CDR3aa: CASSQNTIRTDTQYF

d_gene: TRBD2
abundance: NA
v_gene: TRBV28
j_gene: TRBJ2-1
CDR3nt: TGTGCCAGCAGTTCCTCTGCTAGCGGGAGAATCCACAATGAGCAGTTCTTC
CDR3aa: CASSSSASGRIHNEQFF

d_gene: TRBD2
abundance: once
v_gene: TRBV7-2
j_gene: TRBJ2-5
CDR3nt: TGTGCCAGCAGCCCACGGTGGGGGGGTAAGGGGAAAGAGACCCAGTACTTC
CDR3aa: CASSPRWGGKGKETQYF

d_gene: NA
abundance: NA
v_gene: TRBV2
j_gene: TRBJ2-3
CDR3nt: TGTGCCAGCAGAGATGACGCACTGAGAGGTACGCAGTATTTT
CDR3aa: CASRDDALRGTQYF

d_gene: TRBD1
abundance: NA
v_gene: TRBV2
j_gene: TRBJ1-2
CDR3nt: TGTGCCAGCAGAGCCGGGACAGACTATGGCTACACCTTC
CDR3aa: CASRAGTDYGYTF

d_gene: TRBD1
abundance: NA
v_gene: TRBV27
j_gene: TRBJ2-7
CDR3nt: TGTGCCAGCAGTCCCCGGGACAGGGATACCGAGCAGTACTTC
CDR3aa: CASSPRDRDTEQYF

d_gene: NA
abundance: NA
v_gene: TRBV9
j_gene: TRBJ1-6
CDR3nt: TGTGCCAGCAGCGTAGGTGGGGGGACTAATTCACCCCTCCACTTT
CDR3aa: CASSVGGGTNSPLHF

d_gene: TRBD2
abundance: NA
v_gene: TRBV27
j_gene: TRBJ2-3
CDR3nt: TGTGCCAGCAGTCCTAGCGGGGGGGATGGTTTGACGCAGTATTTT
CDR3aa: CASSPSGGDGLTQYF

d_gene: TRBD1
abundance: NA
v_gene: TRBV5-4
j_gene: TRBJ1-6
CDR3nt: TGTGCCAGCAGCGATATCTCCGGGACAGTCTCTTATTCACCCCTCCACTTT
CDR3aa: CASSDISGTVSYSPLHF

d_gene: NA
abundance: NA
v_gene: TRBV6-6
j_gene: TRBJ2-7
CDR3nt: TGTGCCAGCAGGGGACTCGTCTCCTACGAGCAGTACTTC
CDR3aa: CASRGLVSYEQYF

d_gene: NA
abundance: NA
v_gene: TRBV5-1
j_gene: TRBJ2-5
CDR3nt: TGCGCCAGCAGCTCCGGGACACCACAAGAGACCCAGTACTTC
CDR3aa: CASSSGTPQETQYF

d_gene: TRBD2
abundance: NA
v_gene: TRBV9
j_gene: TRBJ2-2
CDR3nt: TGTGCCAGCAGCTCTTGGACTAGCGGACCCTGGGGCACCGGGGAGCTGTTTTTT
CDR3aa: CASSSWTSGPWGTGELFF

d_gene: TRBD1
abundance: NA
v_gene: TRBV2
j_gene: TRBJ2-4
CDR3nt: TGTGCCAGCAACCCTTCGGGACAGCTAGCCAAAAACATTCAGTACTTC
CDR3aa: CASNPSGQLAKNIQYF

d_gene: TRBD1
abundance: NA
v_gene: TRBV27
j_gene: TRBJ1-5
CDR3nt: TGTGCCAGCAGTCCCGACAGGGTTGGCAATCAGCCCCAGCATTTT
CDR3aa: CASSPDRVGNQPQHF

d_gene: NA
abundance: NA
v_gene: TRBV7-2
j_gene: TRBJ1-2
CDR3nt: TGTGCCAGCAGCCCGATTGCGGGGATAAGTGGCTACACCTTC
CDR3aa: CASSPIAGISGYTF

d_gene: TRBD1
abundance: NA
v_gene: TRBV7-9
j_gene: TRBJ1-6
CDR3nt: TGTGCCAGCAGCTCGGGACAGGGTGGCTCACCCCTCCACTTT
CDR3aa: CASSSGQGGSPLHF

d_gene: TRBD1
abundance: NA
v_gene: TRBV5-1
j_gene: TRBJ1-1
CDR3nt: TGCGCCAGCAGATCCGGGACAGGGAGTCCTATGAACACTGAAGCTTTCTTT
CDR3aa: CASRSGTGSPMNTEAFF

d_gene: NA
abundance: NA
v_gene: TRBV7-3
j_gene: TRBJ2-1
CDR3nt: TGTGCCAGCAGCCCAAGTGGGGGAGGTGAGCAGTTCTTC
CDR3aa: CASSPSGGGEQFF

d_gene: NA
abundance: NA
v_gene: TRBV2
j_gene: TRBJ1-5
CDR3nt: TGTGCCAGCAGTGAACAGTATAGCAATCAGCCCCAGCATTTT
CDR3aa: CASSEQYSNQPQHF